The source of this TCR beta chain is a study of neoadjuvant nivolumab and ipilimumab in lung cancer. Overall study: Patients got nivolumab 3 mg/kg on days 1, 15 and 29; combination added ipilimumab 1 mg/kg day 1.

Here immunoSEQ multiplex PCR was the method, and the copy in TCRdb shows in-frame clones only, minus some. This table holds several thousand clones, 89% found once. The source material was tumor tissue, sampled after neoadjuvant nivolumab, alone or with ipilimumab, at or shortly before surgery. This sequence originates from an adult with non-small cell lung cancer. Some clones in this sample may be carry-over from other donors' samples.

The CDR3 reads CASSLGFRETGELFF. In DNA, the CDR3 is TGTGCCAGCAGCTTAGGATTTAGGGAGACCGGGGAGCTGTTTTTT. This chain uses TRBV11-1 with TRBJ2-2; the D gene is possibly TRBD2 (5 bases). Looked up from germline, CDR1 is SGHAT and CDR2 is FQDESV (reference sequence). This CDR3 spans 15 amino acids. V lost 1 base and J lost 5, with 11 bases in between.